This section outlines one TCR beta chain sequence together with its context. The specificity of this receptor is unknown. No quality values exist for individual bases; no much larger clone is one base distant. These data originate in a study of CD4+ T cells in melanoma (dated by TCRdb to the early 2020s). A note on the overall study: Neoantigen-specific CD4+ T cells in human melanoma were what the study investigated. The research as a whole found: Neoantigen-specific CD4+ T cells in melanoma were reported to have a range of differentiation states. The report described a correlation between neoantigen-specific CD4+ T cells and the function of CD8+ T cells, macrophages and B cells.

The donors were melanoma patients. Library construction relied on the immunoSEQ multiplex PCR assay. As stored in TCRdb, this immuneACCESS dataset retains in-frame rearrangements with V and J assigned. A fraction of the clones does not appear; measured against another copy, unresolved V genes explain less than half of the discrepancy, and the remainder lacks a known reason. In all, the sample holds about 140,000 clones, and over 90% of those were seen once. Together, the top ten hold approximately 1.4% of the sample. V is reduced by 5 bases and J by 2 bases, leaving a spacing of 8 bases between them. Counted from cysteine to phenylalanine, this CDR3 has 13 amino acids. The CDR3 DNA has 39 bases and is translated from base 1. According to the germline V gene, CDR1 reads SGHTA and CDR2 reads FQGNSA.

This sequence was found in a human donor with melanoma. The chain was built from TRBV7-2 and TRBJ2-3; 5 matching bases give a weak D call of TRBD1. CDR3 protein: CASSRQFTDTQYF. At the DNA level, the sequence is TGTGCCAGCAGCCGACAGTTCACAGATACGCAGTATTTT.